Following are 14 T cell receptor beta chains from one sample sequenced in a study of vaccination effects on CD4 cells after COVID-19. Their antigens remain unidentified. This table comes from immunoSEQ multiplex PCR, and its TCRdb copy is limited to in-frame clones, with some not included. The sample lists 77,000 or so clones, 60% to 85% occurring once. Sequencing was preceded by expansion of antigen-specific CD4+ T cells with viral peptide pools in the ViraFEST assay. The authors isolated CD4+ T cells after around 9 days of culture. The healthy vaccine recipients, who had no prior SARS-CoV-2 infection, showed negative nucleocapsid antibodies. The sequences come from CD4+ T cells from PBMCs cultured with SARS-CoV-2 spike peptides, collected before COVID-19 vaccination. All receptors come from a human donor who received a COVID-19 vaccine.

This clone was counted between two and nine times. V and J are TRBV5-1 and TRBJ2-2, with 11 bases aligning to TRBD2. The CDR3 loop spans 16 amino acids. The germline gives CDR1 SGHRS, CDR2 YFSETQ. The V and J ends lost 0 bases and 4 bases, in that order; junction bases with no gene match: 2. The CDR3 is CASSLVSGGATGELFF. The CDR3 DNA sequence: TGCGCCAGCAGCTTGGTTAGCGGGGGGGCCACCGGGGAGCTGTTTTTT.

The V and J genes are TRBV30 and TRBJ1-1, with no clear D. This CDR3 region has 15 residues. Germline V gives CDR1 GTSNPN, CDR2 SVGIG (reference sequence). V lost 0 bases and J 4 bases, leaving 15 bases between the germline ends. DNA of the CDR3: TGTGCCTGGAGTGTACAGTGGCGGGTGGGCACTGAAGCTTTCTTT. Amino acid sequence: CAWSVQWRVGTEAFF.

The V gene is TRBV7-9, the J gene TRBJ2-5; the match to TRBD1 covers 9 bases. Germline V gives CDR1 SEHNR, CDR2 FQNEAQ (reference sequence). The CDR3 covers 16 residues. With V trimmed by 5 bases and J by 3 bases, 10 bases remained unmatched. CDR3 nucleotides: TGTGCCAGCAGCCAGGGGGACAGGGAGGCAGAAGAGACCCAGTACTTC. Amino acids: CASSQGDREAEETQYF. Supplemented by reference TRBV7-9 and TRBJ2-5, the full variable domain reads DTGVSQNPRHKITKRGQNVTFRCDPISEHNRLYWYRQTLGQGPEFLTYFQNEAQLEKSRLLSDRFSAERPKGSFSTLEIQRTEQGDSAMYLCASSQGDREAEETQYFGPGTRLLVL.

For the CDR3, the DNA is TGTGCCACCAGTGACCCGACAGGGGGAAACACAGATACGCAGTATTTT. Translating gives CATSDPTGGNTDTQYF. The chain couples TRBV24-1 to TRBJ2-3; the match to TRBD1 covers 9 bases. Losses at the gene ends were 4 bases for V and 2 bases for J; bases not matched to a gene: 6. CDR1 and CDR2 from the germline V gene are KGHDR and SFDVKD. The CDR3 runs 16 residues.

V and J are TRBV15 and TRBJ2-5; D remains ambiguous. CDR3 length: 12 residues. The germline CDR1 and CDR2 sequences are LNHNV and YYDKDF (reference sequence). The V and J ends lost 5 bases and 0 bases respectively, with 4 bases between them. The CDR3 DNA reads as TGTGCCACCAGCTTAGACCAAGAGACCCAGTACTTC. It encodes CATSLDQETQYF.

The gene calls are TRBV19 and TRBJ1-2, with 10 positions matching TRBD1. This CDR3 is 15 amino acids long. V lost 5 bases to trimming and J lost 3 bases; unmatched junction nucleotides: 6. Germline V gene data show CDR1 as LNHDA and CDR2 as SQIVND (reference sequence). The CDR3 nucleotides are TGTGCCAGTAGTGAGACAGGGGGCACAGACTATGGCTACACCTTC. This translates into CASSETGGTDYGYTF.

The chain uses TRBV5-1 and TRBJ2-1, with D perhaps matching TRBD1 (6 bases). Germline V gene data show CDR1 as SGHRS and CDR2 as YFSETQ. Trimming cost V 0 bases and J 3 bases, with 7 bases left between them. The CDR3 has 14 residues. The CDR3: CASSLGGHYNEQFF. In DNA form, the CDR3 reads TGCGCCAGCAGCTTGGGGGGACACTACAATGAGCAGTTCTTC.

The CDR3 region is CASSENLSGNTIYF. The CDR3, as DNA: TGTGCCAGCAGTGAAAATCTATCGGGAAACACCATATATTTT. The chain uses TRBV2 and TRBJ1-3; no firm D call. Trimming stripped 2 bases from V and 4 bases from J, with 9 bases between. CDR3 length: 14 residues. Germline-derived CDR1 and CDR2 are SNHLY and FYNNEI.

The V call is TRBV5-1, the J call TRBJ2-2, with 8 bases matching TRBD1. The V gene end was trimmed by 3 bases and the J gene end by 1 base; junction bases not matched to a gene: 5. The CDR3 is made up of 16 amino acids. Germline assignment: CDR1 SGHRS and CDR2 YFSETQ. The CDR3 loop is CASSSAGGRNTGELFF. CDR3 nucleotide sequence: TGCGCCAGCAGCTCCGCAGGGGGCCGGAACACCGGGGAGCTGTTTTTT.

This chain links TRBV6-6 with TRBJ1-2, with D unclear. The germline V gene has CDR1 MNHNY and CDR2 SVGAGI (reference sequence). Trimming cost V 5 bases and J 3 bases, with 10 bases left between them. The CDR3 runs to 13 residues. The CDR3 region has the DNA TGTGCCAGCAGTCGAACTCTGGACTATGGCTACACCTTC. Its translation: CASSRTLDYGYTF.

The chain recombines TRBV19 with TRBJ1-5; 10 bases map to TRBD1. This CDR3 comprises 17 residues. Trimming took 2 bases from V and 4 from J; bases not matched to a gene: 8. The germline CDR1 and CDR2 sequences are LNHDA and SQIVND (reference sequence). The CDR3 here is CASSISQPGQGNQPQHF. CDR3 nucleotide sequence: TGTGCCAGTAGTATATCCCAACCGGGACAGGGGAATCAGCCCCAGCATTTT.

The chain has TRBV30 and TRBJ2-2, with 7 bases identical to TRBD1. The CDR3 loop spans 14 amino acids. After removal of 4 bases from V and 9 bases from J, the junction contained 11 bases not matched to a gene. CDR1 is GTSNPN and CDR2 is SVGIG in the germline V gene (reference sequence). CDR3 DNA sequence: TGTGCCTGGATAAGACAGGGTCCGGGGCGGGAGCTGTTTTTT. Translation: CAWIRQGPGRELFF.

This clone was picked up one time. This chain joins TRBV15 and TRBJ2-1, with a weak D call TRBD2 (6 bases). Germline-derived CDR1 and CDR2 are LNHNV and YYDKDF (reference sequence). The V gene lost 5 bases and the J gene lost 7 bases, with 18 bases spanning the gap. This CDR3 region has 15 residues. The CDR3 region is CATSGGLQGRNEQFF. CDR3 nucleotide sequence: TGTGCCACCAGCGGGGGACTTCAAGGACGGAATGAGCAGTTCTTC. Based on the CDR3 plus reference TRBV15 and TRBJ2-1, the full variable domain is DAMVIQNPRYQVTQFGKPVTLSCSQTLNHNVMYWYQQKSSQAPKLLFHYYDKDFNNEADTPDNFQSRRPNTSFCFLDIRSPGLGDTAMYLCATSGGLQGRNEQFFGPGTRLTVL.

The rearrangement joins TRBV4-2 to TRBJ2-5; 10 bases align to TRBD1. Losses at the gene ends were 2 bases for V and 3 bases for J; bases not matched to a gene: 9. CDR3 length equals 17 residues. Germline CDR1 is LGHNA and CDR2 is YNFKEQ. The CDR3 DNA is TGTGCCAGCAGCCAATCCGGTCTTGGACAGGGGGAAGAGACCCAGTACTTC. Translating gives CASSQSGLGQGEETQYF.